What follows are 32 T cell receptor beta chains derived from one specimen sequenced in a study of graft-versus-host responses after intestinal transplantation. This table comes from immunoSEQ multiplex PCR, and its TCRdb copy is limited to in-frame clones, with some not included. This sample carries approximately 90,000 clones, less than 95% of them seen once, and the ten largest clones take 7.6%. These receptors' antigens are unknown. The input for sequencing was unstimulated CD8+ T cells sorted from spleen or lymph node cells, taken before transplant. Receptors were obtained from a human donor who was the organ donor for an intestinal transplant.

This chain connects TRBV6-5 to TRBJ2-1; 10 positions match TRBD1. CDR3 length: 13 residues. V was pared by 8 bases and J by 6 bases, with 4 bases of the junction left unmatched. Germline V gene sequence: CDR1 MNHEY, CDR2 SVGAGI. The CDR3 loop reads CASGWTGGNEQFF. In DNA, the CDR3 is TGTGCCAGCGGGTGGACAGGGGGCAATGAGCAGTTCTTC.

The gene calls are TRBV5-4 and TRBJ1-1; 9 bases fit TRBD1. The germline gives CDR1 SGHNT, CDR2 YYREEE (reference sequence). The CDR3 extends over 14 amino acids. Trimming at V came to 4 bases and at J to 6 bases, leaving 7 bases not matched to a gene. CDR3 nucleotides: TGTGCCAGCAGCGTCACAGGGGGCGCTTCTGAAGCTTTCTTT. It is translated as CASSVTGGASEAFF. The entire variable domain, with the rest obtained from reference TRBV5-4 and TRBJ1-1, is as follows: ETGVTQSPTHLIKTRGQQVTLRCSSQSGHNTVSWYQQALGQGPQFIFQYYREEENGRGNFPPRFSGLQFPNYSSELNVNALELDDSALYLCASSVTGGASEAFFGQGTRLTVV.

The chain employs TRBV7-3 and TRBJ2-1, with D perhaps given as TRBD1 or TRBD2 (5 bases each). Germline V lookup: CDR1 SGHTA, CDR2 FQGTGA. This CDR3 has 15 residues. V was pared by 4 bases and J by 0 bases, with 10 bases between. The CDR3 nucleotides are TGTGCCAGCAGCTGGGACGCCAGCTCCTACAATGAGCAGTTCTTC. It codes for CASSWDASSYNEQFF.

This chain links TRBV7-9 with TRBJ1-2; 8 nucleotides agree with TRBD1. V shed 4 bases and J 7 bases; nucleotides not matched to a gene: 14. CDR1 and CDR2 (germline): SEHNR, FQNEAQ (reference sequence). The CDR3 runs 16 residues. CDR3 region: CASSSSGGAAMGGYTF. CDR3 DNA: TGTGCCAGCAGCTCTTCAGGGGGCGCGGCGATGGGTGGCTACACCTTC.

This rearrangement joins TRBV25-1 to TRBJ1-1, with unresolved D. Germline V gene data show CDR1 as MGHDK and CDR2 as SYGVNS. This CDR3 region has 10 residues. V lost 3 bases to trimming and J lost 6 bases, with 2 bases between them. The CDR3 DNA sequence: TGTGCCAGCAGTGACGCTGAAGCTTTCTTT. This codes for CASSDAEAFF.

This clone is a singleton in its sample. The chain is built from TRBV4-1 and TRBJ2-1; D not resolved. The germline V and J ends were trimmed by 1 base and 7 bases, with 14 bases remaining between them. Germline V gives CDR1 MGHRA, CDR2 YSYEKL. The CDR3 contains 15 residues. CDR3 DNA: TGCGCCAGCAGCCAAGGACGGGCCTGGGCGAATGAGCAGTTCTTC. It is translated as CASSQGRAWANEQFF.

Only one count was recorded for this clone. The chain employs TRBV6-5 and TRBJ2-7, with a tentative D call TRBD2 (6 bases). CDR1 and CDR2 from the germline V gene are MNHEY and SVGAGI. The V gene lost 6 bases and the J gene lost 4 bases, with 13 bases spanning the gap. The length of the CDR3 is 13 residues. The CDR3 sequence: CASRPPSGYEQYF. CDR3 sequence (DNA): TGTGCCAGCAGGCCCCCCAGCGGGTACGAGCAGTACTTC.

The CDR3 nucleotides are TGTGCCAGCAGTCTGCAGACAGGGGGAGGAAACACCATATATTTT. Translated: CASSLQTGGGNTIYF. The rearrangement joins TRBV6-6 to TRBJ1-3; TRBD1 agrees at 9 bases. The trim removed 5 bases at V and 4 bases at J, leaving 6 bases unmatched. From germline, CDR1 is MNHNY and CDR2 SVGAGI (reference sequence). CDR3 length: 15 amino acids.

The chain couples TRBV6-1 to TRBJ2-5, with D possibly called TRBD1 or TRBD2 (6 bases each). The V end was cut by 5 bases, the J end by 7 bases, with 17 bases between. This CDR3 has 14 amino acids. Germline CDR1 MNHNS, CDR2 SASEGT. CDR3 DNA: TGTGCCAGCAGTCTCTCGGGGGCGGAAAGGACCCAGTACTTC. Translated, it gives CASSLSGAERTQYF.

The gene calls are TRBV27 and TRBJ2-7; 7 positions agree with TRBD2. This CDR3 has 14 residues. Germline V gene sequence: CDR1 MNHEY, CDR2 SMNVEV (reference sequence). V shed 4 bases, J shed 3 bases, and the junction held 6 bases outside the gene matches. CDR3: CASSSYLADYEQYF. CDR3 sequence (DNA): TGTGCCAGCAGTTCATACCTAGCGGACTACGAGCAGTACTTC.

V usage is TRBV4-1 and J usage is TRBJ1-3; D may be TRBD1 (5 bases). Trimming took 4 bases from V and 0 from J, leaving 10 bases between them. The CDR3 extends over 15 amino acids. Looked up from germline, CDR1 is MGHRA and CDR2 is YSYEKL. This CDR3 is CASSPTGVSGNTIYF. As DNA, the CDR3 is TGCGCCAGCAGCCCAACAGGTGTCTCTGGAAACACCATATATTTT.

The V gene is TRBV6-1, the J gene TRBJ2-5, with TRBD2 identical over 7 bases. Germline V CDR1 and CDR2: MNHNS, SASEGT. The CDR3 spans 16 residues. The V gene end was trimmed by 3 bases and the J gene end by 4 bases; junction bases not matched to a gene: 11. CDR3 bases: TGTGCCAGCAGTGACAAGATGGCGGCGGGGGTAGAGACCCAGTACTTC. It yields the protein CASSDKMAAGVETQYF.

This clone was detected once. The chain has TRBV29-1 and TRBJ1-1; TRBD1 might be the D (6 bases). V was cut by 6 bases and J by 3 bases, with 23 bases left in between. Germline CDR1 and CDR2: SQVTM and ANQGSEA. CDR3 length equals 16 residues. The CDR3 nucleotides are TGCAGCGTGGGAACCTTAGCGCGCTGGACAGACACTGAAGCTTTCTTT. Translating gives CSVGTLARWTDTEAFF.

The chain joins TRBV27 to TRBJ2-1; a possible D gene is TRBD2 (5 bases). The CDR3 is 15 residues long. Germline values: CDR1 MNHEY, CDR2 SMNVEV (reference sequence). V lost 4 bases, J lost 9 bases, and 19 bases lay in between. The CDR3 region is CASSSFPLGDGEQFF. As DNA, the CDR3 is TGTGCCAGCAGTTCGTTTCCCCTCGGGGATGGTGAGCAGTTCTTC.

This chain connects TRBV7-9 to TRBJ1-6; D gene ambiguous. Trimming removed 4 bases from V and 4 bases from J, with 23 bases in between. Germline V gives CDR1 SEHNR, CDR2 FQNEAQ (reference sequence). CDR3 length: 19 amino acids. As DNA, the CDR3 is TGTGCCAGCAGCTCCTCACCCGGGGATCGGGCTTGGTATAATTCACCCCTCCACTTT. This codes for CASSSSPGDRAWYNSPLHF.

This clone showed up just once. This rearrangement joins TRBV5-1 to TRBJ2-2; tentative D call: TRBD1 (5 bases). Trimming left V 0 bases short and J 4 bases short, with 16 bases between. CDR3 size: 17 residues. From germline, CDR1 is SGHRS and CDR2 YFSETQ. The CDR3 region has the DNA TGCGCCAGCAGCTTGGATCCCCTGCAGGGCAGCACCGGGGAGCTGTTTTTT. Encoded protein: CASSLDPLQGSTGELFF.

As DNA, the CDR3 is TGTGCCAGCAGCGCACAGGGGGCATCCCTTAACCGGGTGGCTAGCTACGAGCAGTACTTC. It encodes CASSAQGASLNRVASYEQYF. The chain uses TRBV9 and TRBJ2-7; 9 positions agree with TRBD1. CDR1 and CDR2 (germline): SGDLS, YYNGEE. This CDR3 has 20 residues. The V and J ends lost 3 bases and 3 bases, in that order; junction bases with no gene match: 22.

V usage is TRBV2 and J usage is TRBJ2-5, with TRBD2 matching 10 bases. Germline lookup yields CDR1 SNHLY and CDR2 FYNNEI. CDR3 length: 18 amino acids. J lost 0 bases, V lost 1 base, and 8 bases had no gene match. The CDR3 DNA follows: TGTGCCAGCAGTGAAGTGATAGCGGGGGGCCTGTACCAAGAGACCCAGTACTTC. Its protein is CASSEVIAGGLYQETQYF. Together with reference TRBV2 and TRBJ2-5, the CDR3 gives the full variable domain: EPEVTQTPSHQVTQMGQEVILRCVPISNHLYFYWYRQILGQKVEFLVSFYNNEISEKSEIFDDQFSVERPDGSNFTLKIRSTKLEDSAMYFCASSEVIAGGLYQETQYFGPGTRLLVL.

The chain recombines TRBV11-3 with TRBJ1-1, with 9 bases fitting TRBD1. V lost 4 bases, J lost 11 bases, and 8 bases stayed unmatched. The V gene's germline CDR1 is SGHNT and CDR2 YENEEA. The CDR3 totals 13 residues. CDR3 in DNA: TGTGCCAGCAGCTCTGGGACAGGGCTTTTGGCTTTCTTT. Protein product: CASSSGTGLLAFF.

This sequence joins TRBV9 and TRBJ1-4, with 7 bases aligning to TRBD1. The germline V gene has CDR1 SGDLS and CDR2 YYNGEE. With V trimmed by 2 bases and J by 5 bases, 6 bases remained unmatched. This CDR3 is 15 amino acids long. As DNA, the CDR3 is TGTGCCAGCAGCGTTTCGGGACAGCTGAATGAAAAACTGTTTTTT. Residues: CASSVSGQLNEKLFF.

This rearrangement joins TRBV7-2 to TRBJ1-5; D ambiguous. CDR1 is SGHTA and CDR2 is FQGNSA in the germline V gene. V was clipped by 1 base and J by 5 bases, with 6 bases between them. CDR3 length: 13 amino acids. CDR3 in DNA: TGTGCCAGCAGCTTAGTACGTCATCAGCCCCAGCATTTT. Translated, it gives CASSLVRHQPQHF. The entire variable domain, with the rest obtained from reference TRBV7-2 and TRBJ1-5, is as follows: GAGVSQSPSNKVTEKGKDVELRCDPISGHTALYWYRQSLGQGLEFLIYFQGNSAPDKSGLPSDRFSAERTGGSVSTLTIQRTQQEDSAVYLCASSLVRHQPQHFGDGTRLSIL.

The V and J genes are TRBV4-1 and TRBJ1-1; D unresolved. The CDR3 has 13 residues. Germline CDR1 is MGHRA and CDR2 is YSYEKL. Deletions cut 1 base from V and 6 bases from J, with 9 bases between. The CDR3 sequence: CASSQGSGAEAFF. The CDR3 DNA follows: TGCGCCAGCAGCCAAGGGAGCGGGGCTGAAGCTTTCTTT.

The chain uses TRBV5-6 and TRBJ2-5; D possibly matches TRBD1 or TRBD2 (6 bases each). Looked up from germline, CDR1 is SGHDT and CDR2 is YYEEEE. The CDR3 is 14 amino acids. Trimming shortened V by 0 bases and J by 3 bases, and 9 bases separated the two germline ends. CDR3 bases: TGTGCCAGCAGCTTGGCGGGGGCAGAAGAGACCCAGTACTTC. This encodes CASSLAGAEETQYF.

The chain joins TRBV21-1 to TRBJ1-1; the D call in the table, TRBD1, was not verified against the DNA. TRBV21-1 counts as a pseudogene. The CDR3 is 19 residues long. Written as DNA, the CDR3 is TGTGCCAGCAGTAACAGACTCAGGCTGGACAGGGGGCCGAACACTGAAGCTTTCTTT. As protein: CASSNRLRLDRGPNTEAFF.

The chain recombines TRBV5-1 with TRBJ2-3; 12 positions agree with TRBD2. J was trimmed by 2 bases and V by 6 bases; bases with no gene match: 7. Germline CDR1 and CDR2: SGHRS and YFSETQ. The CDR3 runs to 16 residues. CDR3 amino acids: CASTWGTSGYTDTQYF. The CDR3 bases are TGCGCCAGCACTTGGGGGACTAGCGGGTACACAGATACGCAGTATTTT. Supplemented by reference TRBV5-1 and TRBJ2-3, the full variable domain reads KAGVTQTPRYLIKTRGQQVTLSCSPISGHRSVSWYQQTPGQGLQFLFEYFSETQRNKGNFPGRFSGRQFSNSRSEMNVSTLELGDSALYLCASTWGTSGYTDTQYFGPGTRLTVL.

This clone was recorded once. The chain combines TRBV5-6 with TRBJ1-2, with a weak D call TRBD1 (6 bases). V was cut by 0 bases and J by 4 bases, with 16 bases left in between. Per the germline V gene, CDR1 is SGHDT and CDR2 is YYEEEE. This CDR3 comprises 16 residues. The CDR3 nucleotides are TGTGCCAGCAGCTTGGTACAGGGCCCGGGGAGCTATGGCTACACCTTC. As protein: CASSLVQGPGSYGYTF.

The chain is built from TRBV11-2 and TRBJ1-1; 9 nucleotides line up with TRBD1. The V gene end was trimmed by 5 bases and the J gene end by 3 bases; junction bases not matched to a gene: 7. There are 15 residues in the CDR3. From germline, CDR1 is SGHAT and CDR2 FQNNGV. In DNA form, the CDR3 reads TGTGCCAGCAGCCTTACAGGGGGCGCGGACACTGAAGCTTTCTTT. It translates to CASSLTGGADTEAFF. The full variable domain, its missing parts supplied by reference TRBV11-2 and TRBJ1-1, is EAGVAQSPRYKIIEKRQSVAFWCNPISGHATLYWYQQILGQGPKLLIQFQNNGVVDDSQLPKDRFSAERLKGVDSTLKIQPAKLEDSAVYLCASSLTGGADTEAFFGQGTRLTVV.

This clone was counted once. The chain has TRBV9 and TRBJ2-5; no reliable D call. The DNA end favors TRBJ2-7, so the J call may be wrong. CDR1 is SGDLS, CDR2 YYNGEE, per germline. The CDR3 is 12 residues long. The CDR3 loop is CASSASTGEQYF. CDR3 DNA sequence: TGTGCCAGCAGCGCCTCAACGGGCGAGCAGTACTTC.

The chain joins TRBV6-5 to TRBJ1-1; no firm D call. CDR1 and CDR2 (germline): MNHEY, SVGAGI. V dropped 0 bases and J dropped 4 bases, with 6 bases sitting between them. This CDR3 is built from 13 residues. The CDR3 region has the DNA TGTGCCAGCAGTTACTCTCTGGGCACTGAAGCTTTCTTT. Translated: CASSYSLGTEAFF.

Only one count was recorded for this clone. This chain connects TRBV9 to TRBJ1-5; D ambiguous. Per germline, CDR1 SGDLS and CDR2 YYNGEE. Trimming pared 5 bases from V and 4 bases from J, leaving 13 bases between. The CDR3 runs to 14 residues. The CDR3 sequence: CASSEGWINQPQHF. CDR3 coding DNA: TGTGCCAGCAGTGAAGGGTGGATTAATCAGCCCCAGCATTTT.

The chain joins TRBV7-9 to TRBJ1-1, with D maybe TRBD1 (5 bases). V lost 5 bases to trimming and J lost 1 base, with 11 bases between them. The CDR3 sequence is 14 residues long. Germline CDR1 and CDR2: SEHNR and FQNEAQ (reference sequence). The CDR3 coding sequence is TGTGCCAGCAGCGAAAGGGACGCGAACACTGAAGCTTTCTTT. Residues: CASSERDANTEAFF.

This chain links TRBV6-5 with TRBJ2-1, with D tentatively TRBD1 (5 bases). This CDR3 region has 12 residues. CDR1 and CDR2 from the germline V gene are MNHEY and SVGAGI. V shed 5 bases and J shed 8 bases, with 10 bases lying between them. The CDR3 DNA is TGTGCCAGCAGTACAGGTGTAGATGAGCAGTTCTTC. Translating gives CASSTGVDEQFF.